The 17 T cell receptor beta chains reported below all come from one sample, sequenced in a study of T cell responses to AZD1222 COVID-19 vaccine (dated by TCRdb to about 2021). The library was generated by the immunoSEQ multiplex PCR assay. TCRdb limited this immuneACCESS table to in-frame rearrangements with V and J called. A share of clones is missing; checked studies link under half to unresolved V genes, and the rest is unexplained. Counted in this sample were over 95,000 clones; roughly nine tenths of them appeared once. The biggest ten clones account for approximately 4.2% of the sample. Interpreted using the paper, the time point label stands for: baseline before first vaccination. The source material was peripheral blood, sampled on day 0 of AZD1222 vaccination. The receptors stem from an adult in good health.

The chain uses TRBV9 and TRBJ2-3, with a tentative D call TRBD1 (7 bases). The germline V gene encodes CDR1 SGDLS and CDR2 YYNGEE. The CDR3 has 16 residues. V dropped 8 bases and J dropped 5 bases, with 24 bases sitting between them. The CDR3 DNA follows: TGTGCCAGTTCCCTCCAGGGCGGGGCAGGGGGAGATACGCAGTATTTT. Translating it yields CASSLQGGAGGDTQYF. The full variable domain, in which reference TRBV9 and TRBJ2-3 provide the parts outside the CDR3, is DSGVTQTPKHLITATGQRVTLRCSPRSGDLSVYWYQQSLDQGLQFLIQYYNGEERAKGNILERFSAQQFPDLHSELNLSSLELGDSALYFCASSLQGGAGGDTQYFGPGTRLTVL.

The genes are TRBV7-3 and TRBJ2-2; 11 positions match TRBD2. Per germline, CDR1 SGHTA and CDR2 FQGTGA. The CDR3 sequence is 17 residues long. V lost 3 bases and J lost 1; bases outside the gene matches: 4. DNA of the CDR3: TGTGCCAGCAGCTTTGGGACTAGCGGAGAGAACACCGGGGAGCTGTTTTTT. Its translation is CASSFGTSGENTGELFF.

The gene calls are TRBV18 and TRBJ1-1; D call uncertain. Germline CDR1 and CDR2: KGHSH and LQKENI. Trimming pared 3 bases from V and 7 bases from J, leaving 12 bases between. The CDR3 is made up of 13 amino acids. Written as DNA, the CDR3 is TGTGCCAGCTCACCCTTGGTCAGTGGTGAAGCTTTCTTT. Translation: CASSPLVSGEAFF. Supplemented by reference TRBV18 and TRBJ1-1, the full variable domain reads NAGVMQNPRHLVRRRGQEARLRCSPMKGHSHVYWYRQLPEEGLKFMVYLQKENIIDESGMPKERFSAEFPKEGPSILRIQQVVRGDSAAYFCASSPLVSGEAFFGQGTRLTVV.

The J gene is TRBJ2-4, the V gene TRBV7-9, with TRBD2 identical over 7 bases. CDR1 and CDR2 from the germline V gene are SEHNR and FQNEAQ (reference sequence). V was pared by 5 bases and J by 1 base, with 5 bases of the junction left unmatched. This CDR3 contains 15 residues. The CDR3 protein is CASSPDGGAKNIQYF. CDR3 nucleotides: TGTGCCAGCAGCCCTGACGGGGGGGCCAAAAACATTCAGTACTTC.

This rearrangement joins TRBV6-6 to TRBJ1-1; D unresolved. This CDR3 is built from 16 residues. CDR1 is MNHNY and CDR2 is SVGAGI in the germline V gene (reference sequence). The germline V and J ends were trimmed by 4 bases and 1 base, with 16 bases remaining between them. The CDR3 DNA follows: TGTGCCAGCAGTTCCTCTCCGGGCGGCGGGAACACTGAAGCTTTCTTT. This sequence encodes CASSSSPGGGNTEAFF.

The chain couples TRBV14 to TRBJ1-2; possibly TRBD1 for D (6 bases). Germline CDR1 reads SGHDN; CDR2 reads FVKESK. The CDR3 runs to 15 residues. Deletions cut 5 bases from V and 0 bases from J, with 13 bases between. CDR3 amino acids: CASSGQRGANYGYTF. DNA of the CDR3: TGTGCCAGCAGCGGACAAAGGGGGGCTAACTATGGCTACACCTTC.

The chain carries TRBV28 and TRBJ1-2, with D unresolved. Trimming left V 11 bases short and J 5 bases short, with 12 bases between. The CDR3 contains 11 residues. Germline V gene lookup returns CDR1 MDHEN and CDR2 SYDVKM. The CDR3 loop is CAWGRVYGYTF. As DNA, the CDR3 is TGTGCCTGGGGAAGGGTGTATGGCTACACCTTC.

This sequence joins TRBV6-5 and TRBJ1-1; a weak D match, TRBD1 (5 bases). The ends were cut back, 0 bases at V and 2 bases at J, with 10 bases in the middle. CDR1 is MNHEY and CDR2 is SVGAGI in the germline V gene. This CDR3 has 15 amino acids. The CDR3 here is CASSYSGTVNTEAFF. DNA for the CDR3: TGTGCCAGCAGTTACTCCGGGACGGTAAACACTGAAGCTTTCTTT.

The chain joins TRBV5-4 to TRBJ1-3, with a weak D call TRBD1 (5 bases). The germline V and J ends were trimmed by 7 bases and 8 bases, with 25 bases remaining between them. Germline V gene lookup returns CDR1 SGHNT and CDR2 YYREEE (reference sequence). The CDR3 loop spans 16 amino acids. The CDR3 sequence: CASPPPGPTREDTIYF. As DNA, the CDR3 is TGTGCCAGCCCCCCCCCGGGGCCAACGAGGGAGGACACCATATATTTT.

The DNA for the CDR3 is TGTGCCAGTAGAGGAGTAGCGGGGGGCGATGAGCAGTTCTTC. Encoded protein: CASRGVAGGDEQFF. The chain uses TRBV19 and TRBJ2-1; 10 bases agree with TRBD2. The CDR3 is 14 residues long. Germline V gene data show CDR1 as LNHDA and CDR2 as SQIVND (reference sequence). Trimming removed 6 bases from V and 8 bases from J; junction bases left unmatched: 7.

The V and J genes are TRBV6-6 and TRBJ1-2, with TRBD1 as a possible D gene (5 bases). Per germline, CDR1 MNHNY and CDR2 SVGAGI (reference sequence). The CDR3 totals 13 residues. V was clipped by 3 bases and J by 7 bases, with 12 bases between them. CDR3 amino acids: CASSYEGRVGYTF. The CDR3 region has the DNA TGTGCCAGCAGTTATGAGGGGAGGGTTGGCTACACCTTC.

The table lists this clone with a count of one. V is TRBV5-1 and J is TRBJ1-2; D gene uncertain. The CDR3 spans 15 residues. Germline V lookup: CDR1 SGHRS, CDR2 YFSETQ. The V end lost 0 bases, the J end lost 2 bases, and 11 bases lay between the germline ends. CDR3 region: CASSLEGIANYGYTF. CDR3 coding DNA: TGCGCCAGCAGCTTGGAAGGGATAGCGAACTATGGCTACACCTTC.

This rearrangement joins TRBV7-2 to TRBJ2-1; D ambiguous. This CDR3 has 15 residues. Per the germline V gene, CDR1 is SGHTA and CDR2 is FQGNSA. Deletions cut 5 bases from V and 0 bases from J, with 11 bases between. The CDR3 DNA reads TGTGCCAGCAGCGCGTCGTTAAGCTCCTACAATGAGCAGTTCTTC. Translating it yields CASSASLSSYNEQFF.

This chain joins TRBV7-6 and TRBJ2-1; 10 bases match TRBD2. CDR3 size: 15 residues. V shed 5 bases and J 3 bases; nucleotides not matched to a gene: 4. Germline V CDR1 and CDR2: SGHVS, FNYEAQ. DNA for the CDR3: TGTGCCAGCAGCGCAACTAGCGGGGACTACAATGAGCAGTTCTTC. Its protein product is CASSATSGDYNEQFF.

The chain employs TRBV2 and TRBJ2-7; possibly TRBD1 for D (6 bases). Looked up from germline, CDR1 is SNHLY and CDR2 is FYNNEI. The CDR3 length is 14 residues. V was pared by 3 bases and J by 3 bases, with 12 bases between. The chain's CDR3 is CASSEGDTYYEQYF. The CDR3 region has the DNA TGTGCCAGCAGTGAGGGGGACACTTACTACGAGCAGTACTTC.

The chain joins TRBV5-4 to TRBJ1-6; TRBD1 matches 7 bases. From germline, CDR1 is SGHNT and CDR2 YYREEE (reference sequence). V lost 4 bases to trimming and J lost 7 bases; unmatched junction nucleotides: 5. The CDR3 contains 14 residues. CDR3 sequence (DNA): TGTGCCAGCAGCCCGACAGGGCTAAATTCACCCCTCCACTTT. This gives the protein CASSPTGLNSPLHF.

The chain links TRBV6-1 to TRBJ1-1; D remains unclear. This CDR3 has 14 amino acids. Germline V gene sequence: CDR1 MNHNS, CDR2 SASEGT. V was shortened by 2 bases and J by 4 bases, with 11 bases between the two germline ends. This CDR3 is CASSESDGSTEAFF. CDR3 coding DNA: TGTGCCAGCAGTGAATCGGATGGGAGCACTGAAGCTTTCTTT.